This T cell receptor beta chain stems from a study of identical twins. Findings and limits, study-wide: In drawing conclusions, the study used cross-sectional statistical analysis and did not follow the same donors. Sharing of beta out-of-frame sequences by twins showed a weaker excess.

The sample holds many counts of this clonotype. Its antigen is not known. The CDR3 totals 10 residues. Trimming left V 2 bases short and J 6 bases short, with 2 bases between. Germline CDR1 MNHEY, CDR2 SMNVEV (reference sequence). TCRdb re-called the 5' RACE reads through MiXCR, storing one row per CDR3 protein. The data show about 280,000 distinct CDR3 sequences, around 8.8% seen once. The same data also contributed to another study, on yellow fever vaccine responses in identical twins.

The J gene is TRBJ2-7, the V gene TRBV27; D is unresolved. The receptor was isolated from a woman aged 18-30 years in good health. The sample consisted of memory (CD45RO+) T cells sorted from blood. CDR3 loop: CASSLTEQYF. The CDR3 nucleotides are TGTGCCAGCAGTTTAACCGAGCAGTACTTC.